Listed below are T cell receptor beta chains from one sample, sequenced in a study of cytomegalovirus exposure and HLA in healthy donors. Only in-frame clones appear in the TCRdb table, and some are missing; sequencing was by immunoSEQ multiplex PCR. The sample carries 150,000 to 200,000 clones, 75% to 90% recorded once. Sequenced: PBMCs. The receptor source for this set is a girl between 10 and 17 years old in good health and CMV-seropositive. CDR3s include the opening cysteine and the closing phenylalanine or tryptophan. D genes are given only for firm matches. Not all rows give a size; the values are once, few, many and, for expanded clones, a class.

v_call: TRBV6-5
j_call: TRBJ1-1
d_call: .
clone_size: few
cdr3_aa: CASNRGTGNTEAFF
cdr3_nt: TGTGCCAGCAACCGGGGGACGGGGAACACTGAAGCTTTCTTT

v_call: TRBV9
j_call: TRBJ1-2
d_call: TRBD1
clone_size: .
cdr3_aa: CASSVEGTGYGYTF
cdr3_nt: TGTGCCAGCAGCGTAGAGGGGACAGGCTATGGCTACACCTTC

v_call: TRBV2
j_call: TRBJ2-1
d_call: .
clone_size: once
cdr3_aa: CASSDGTSEFF
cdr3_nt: TGTGCCAGCAGTGATGGGACTTCGGAGTTCTTC

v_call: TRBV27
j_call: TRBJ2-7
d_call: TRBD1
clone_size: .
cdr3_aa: CASTPAPGQSYEQYF
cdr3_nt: TGTGCCAGCACTCCTGCCCCGGGACAGTCCTACGAGCAGTACTTC

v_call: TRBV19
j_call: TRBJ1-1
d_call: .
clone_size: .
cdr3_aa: CASSSRTAPLSEAFF
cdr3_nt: TGTGCCAGTAGTTCACGGACAGCCCCTCTTAGTGAAGCTTTCTTT

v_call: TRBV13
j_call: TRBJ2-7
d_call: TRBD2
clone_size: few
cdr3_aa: CASSSWTSGFYEQYF
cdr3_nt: TGTGCCAGCAGCTCCTGGACTAGCGGGTTCTACGAGCAGTACTTC

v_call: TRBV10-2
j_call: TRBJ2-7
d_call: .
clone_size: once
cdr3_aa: CASIPPRGAHEQYF
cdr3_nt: TGCGCCAGCATTCCCCCCCGGGGGGCCCACGAGCAGTACTTC

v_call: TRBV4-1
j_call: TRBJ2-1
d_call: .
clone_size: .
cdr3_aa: CASSQAQALSYNEQFF
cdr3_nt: TGCGCCAGCAGCCAAGCACAAGCGCTGTCCTACAATGAGCAGTTCTTC

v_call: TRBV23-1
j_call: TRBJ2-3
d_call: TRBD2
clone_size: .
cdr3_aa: CASGGGTSSSTDTQYF
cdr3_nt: TGCGCCAGCGGGGGTGGGACTAGCAGTAGCACAGATACGCAGTATTTT

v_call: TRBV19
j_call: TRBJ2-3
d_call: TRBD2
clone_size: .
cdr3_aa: CASRGLLAGPLPDTQYF
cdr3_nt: TGTGCCAGTAGAGGGTTACTAGCGGGGCCTCTGCCAGATACGCAGTATTTT

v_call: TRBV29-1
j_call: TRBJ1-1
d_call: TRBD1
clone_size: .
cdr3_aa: CSVESAGGGTEAFF
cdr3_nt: TGCAGCGTTGAGTCGGCAGGGGGAGGCACTGAAGCTTTCTTT

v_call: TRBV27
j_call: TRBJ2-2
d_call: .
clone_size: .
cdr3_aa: CASSSAGTGELFF
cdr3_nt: TGTGCCAGCAGTTCGGCCGGGACCGGGGAGCTGTTTTTT

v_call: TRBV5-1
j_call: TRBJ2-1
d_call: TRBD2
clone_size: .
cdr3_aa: CASSALAGVANEQFF
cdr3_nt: TGCGCCAGCAGCGCCCTAGCGGGCGTCGCCAATGAGCAGTTCTTC

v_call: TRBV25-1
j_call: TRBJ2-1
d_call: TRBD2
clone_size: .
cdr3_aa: CASRPQAGAYNEQFF
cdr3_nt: TGTGCCAGCAGACCCCAAGCGGGAGCCTACAATGAGCAGTTCTTC

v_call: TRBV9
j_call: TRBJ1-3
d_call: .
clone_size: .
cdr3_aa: CASSLAPTGNTIYF
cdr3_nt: TGTGCCAGCAGCCTGGCCCCCACTGGAAACACCATATATTTT

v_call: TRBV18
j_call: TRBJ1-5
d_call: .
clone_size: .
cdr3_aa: CASSPGEQPQHF
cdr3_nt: TGTGCCAGCTCACCAGGAGAGCAGCCCCAGCATTTT

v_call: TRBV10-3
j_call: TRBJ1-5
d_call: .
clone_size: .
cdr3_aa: CAISDTEGQPQHF
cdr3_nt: TGTGCCATCAGTGATACTGAGGGTCAGCCCCAGCATTTT

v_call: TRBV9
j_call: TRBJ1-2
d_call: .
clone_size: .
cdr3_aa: CASGSLQAGIPKDYGYTF
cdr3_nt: TGTGCCAGCGGTTCCCTCCAGGCGGGGATCCCGAAGGACTATGGCTACACCTTC

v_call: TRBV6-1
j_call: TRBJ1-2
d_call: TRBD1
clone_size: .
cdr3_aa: CASRPGTVGYTF
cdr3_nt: TGTGCCAGCAGACCCGGGACAGTTGGCTACACCTTC

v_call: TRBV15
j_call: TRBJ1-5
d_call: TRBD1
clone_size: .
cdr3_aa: CATSRDSGTGALSSNQPQHF
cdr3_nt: TGTGCCACCAGCAGAGATTCTGGAACAGGGGCCCTTAGTAGCAATCAGCCCCAGCATTTT

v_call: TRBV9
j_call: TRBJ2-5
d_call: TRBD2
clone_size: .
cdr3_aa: CASSVAQREGQETQYF
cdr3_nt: TGTGCCAGCAGCGTTGCCCAGCGGGAGGGACAAGAGACCCAGTACTTC

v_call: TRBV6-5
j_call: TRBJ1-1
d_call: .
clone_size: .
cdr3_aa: CASSYETLGAAFF
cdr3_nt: TGTGCCAGCAGTTACGAAACCCTGGGAGCAGCTTTCTTT

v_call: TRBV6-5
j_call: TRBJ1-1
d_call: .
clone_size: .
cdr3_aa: CATTGGGGPNTEAFF
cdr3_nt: TGTGCCACCACCGGCGGGGGGGGGCCCAACACTGAAGCTTTCTTT

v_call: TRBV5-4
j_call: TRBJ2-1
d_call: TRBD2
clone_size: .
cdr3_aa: CASSLLGLVSYNEQFF
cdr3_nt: TGTGCCAGCAGCTTGCTAGGACTAGTTTCCTACAATGAGCAGTTCTTC

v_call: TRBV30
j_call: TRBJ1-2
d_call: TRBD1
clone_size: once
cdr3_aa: CAWGQRGLANYGYTF
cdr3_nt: TGTGCCTGGGGACAAAGGGGGCTAGCTAACTATGGCTACACCTTC

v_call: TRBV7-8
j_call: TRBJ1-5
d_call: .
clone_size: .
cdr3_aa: CASSLGTVISNQPQHF
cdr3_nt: TGTGCCAGCAGCTTAGGGACAGTCATTAGCAATCAGCCCCAGCATTTT

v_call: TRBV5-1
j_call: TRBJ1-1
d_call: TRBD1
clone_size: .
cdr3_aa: CASSLGGPDRGVWNTEAFF
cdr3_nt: TGCGCCAGCAGCTTGGGAGGCCCCGACAGGGGAGTTTGGAACACTGAAGCTTTCTTT

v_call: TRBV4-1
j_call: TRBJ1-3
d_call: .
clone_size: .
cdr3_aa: CASSQRQGTFSGNTIYF
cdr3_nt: TGCGCCAGCAGCCAACGGCAGGGAACTTTCTCTGGAAACACCATATATTTT

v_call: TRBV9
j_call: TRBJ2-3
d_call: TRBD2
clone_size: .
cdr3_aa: CASSVVPGHGGVTDTQYF
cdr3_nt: TGTGCCAGCAGCGTGGTTCCTGGGCACGGGGGGGTCACAGATACGCAGTATTTT

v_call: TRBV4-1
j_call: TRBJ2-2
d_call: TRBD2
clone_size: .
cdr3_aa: CASSQETSRTGELFF
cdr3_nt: TGCGCCAGCAGCCAAGAGACTAGCCGCACCGGGGAGCTGTTTTTT

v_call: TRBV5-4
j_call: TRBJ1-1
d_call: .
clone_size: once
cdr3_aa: CASTFNDRDTEAFF
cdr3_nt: TGTGCCAGCACCTTCAATGACCGGGACACTGAAGCTTTCTTT

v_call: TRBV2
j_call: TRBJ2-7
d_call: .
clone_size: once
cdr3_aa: CASSQAVYEQYF
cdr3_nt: TGTGCCAGCAGCCAAGCGGTGTACGAGCAGTACTTC

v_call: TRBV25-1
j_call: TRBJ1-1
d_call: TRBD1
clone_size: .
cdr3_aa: CARGAGGTEAFF
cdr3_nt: TGTGCCAGAGGTGCAGGGGGCACTGAAGCTTTCTTT

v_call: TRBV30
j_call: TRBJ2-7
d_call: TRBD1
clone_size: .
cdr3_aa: CAWTGQGRREQYF
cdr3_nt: TGTGCCTGGACCGGACAGGGAAGGCGCGAGCAGTACTTC

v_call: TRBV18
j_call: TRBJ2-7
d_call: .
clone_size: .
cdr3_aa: CASSLGAYEQYF
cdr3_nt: TGTGCCAGCTCACTAGGGGCCTACGAGCAGTACTTC

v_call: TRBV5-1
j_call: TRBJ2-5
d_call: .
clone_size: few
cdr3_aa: CASSLASLARKETQYF
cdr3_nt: TGCGCCAGCAGCTTGGCCTCCCTAGCGCGGAAAGAGACCCAGTACTTC

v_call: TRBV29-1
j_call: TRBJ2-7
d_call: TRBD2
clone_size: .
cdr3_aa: CSAQGLADYEQYF
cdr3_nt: TGCAGCGCACAGGGACTAGCGGACTACGAGCAGTACTTC

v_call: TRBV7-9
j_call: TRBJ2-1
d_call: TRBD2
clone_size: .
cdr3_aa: CASSPRLAGGRNEQFF
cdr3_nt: TGTGCCAGCAGCCCCAGACTAGCGGGAGGACGAAATGAGCAGTTCTTC

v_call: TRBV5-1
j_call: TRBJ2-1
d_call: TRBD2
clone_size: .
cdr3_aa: CASGQGASGSYNEQFF
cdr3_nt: TGCGCCAGCGGCCAGGGAGCTAGCGGCTCCTACAATGAGCAGTTCTTC

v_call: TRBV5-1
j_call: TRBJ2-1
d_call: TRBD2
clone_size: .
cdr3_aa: CASSLVAGVGYNEQFF
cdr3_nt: TGCGCCAGCAGCTTGGTAGCGGGAGTAGGGTACAATGAGCAGTTCTTC

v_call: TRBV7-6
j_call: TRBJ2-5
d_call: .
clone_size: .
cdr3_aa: CASSLQRQETQYF
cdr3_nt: TGTGCCAGCAGCTTACAACGGCAAGAGACCCAGTACTTC

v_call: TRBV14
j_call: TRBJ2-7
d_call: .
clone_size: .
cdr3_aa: CASSHTSGARSYEQYF
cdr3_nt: TGTGCCAGCAGTCACACCAGCGGTGCTAGGTCCTACGAGCAGTACTTC

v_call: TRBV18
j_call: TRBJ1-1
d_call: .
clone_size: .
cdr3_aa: CASSGRTDTEAFF
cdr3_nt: TGTGCCAGCTCAGGGCGGACAGATACTGAAGCTTTCTTT

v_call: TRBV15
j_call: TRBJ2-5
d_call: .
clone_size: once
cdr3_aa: CATSERSGETQYF
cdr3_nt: TGTGCCACCAGCGAGAGATCGGGAGAGACCCAGTACTTC

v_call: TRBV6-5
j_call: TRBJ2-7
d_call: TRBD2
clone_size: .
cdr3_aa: CASSYRTRGNEQYF
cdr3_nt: TGTGCCAGCAGTTATCGGACTAGGGGAAACGAGCAGTACTTC

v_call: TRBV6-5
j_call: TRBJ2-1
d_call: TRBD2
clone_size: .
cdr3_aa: CASSTGLAGQRFF
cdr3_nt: TGTGCCAGCAGCACGGGACTAGCGGGACAGCGGTTCTTC

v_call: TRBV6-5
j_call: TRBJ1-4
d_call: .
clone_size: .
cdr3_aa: CASRRTYNEKLFF
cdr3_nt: TGTGCCAGCAGAAGGACTTATAATGAAAAACTGTTTTTT

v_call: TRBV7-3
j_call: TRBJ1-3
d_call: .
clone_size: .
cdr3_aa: CASSSGAGNTIYF
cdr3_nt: TGTGCCAGCAGCTCAGGGGCTGGAAACACCATATATTTT

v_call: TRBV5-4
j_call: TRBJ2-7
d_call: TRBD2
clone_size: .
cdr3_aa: CASSSGLAGYEQYF
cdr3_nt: TGTGCCAGCAGCTCCGGACTAGCGGGCTACGAGCAGTACTTC

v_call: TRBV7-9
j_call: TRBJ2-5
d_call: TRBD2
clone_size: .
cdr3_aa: CASSRRRGFETQYF
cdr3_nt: TGTGCCAGCAGCAGGAGGCGGGGGTTCGAGACCCAGTACTTC